These 28 T cell receptor beta chains were all obtained from the same sample, sequenced in a study of T-cell memory formation after mild COVID-19. TCRdb reanalysed the 5' RACE reads using MiXCR and keeps one entry per CDR3 protein. The sample contains over 350,000 distinct CDR3 sequences, roughly 15% of which appear only once. The sample consisted of PBMCs or a T cell subset sorted from them (not recorded which). All receptors come from a man aged 18-30 years who had mild COVID-19 (a few samples of this study predate the infection). Cell type and time point are not known.

The rearrangement uses TRBV19 and TRBJ2-2; no definite D call. The CDR3 totals 10 residues. Germline assignment: CDR1 LNHDA and CDR2 SQIVND (reference sequence). The V gene lost 6 bases and the J gene lost 6 bases, with 2 bases spanning the gap. CDR3 amino acids: CASRAGELFF. CDR3 DNA: TGTGCCAGTAGAGCCGGGGAGCTGTTTTTT. Looking up the rest from reference TRBV19 and TRBJ2-2 gives the full variable domain: DGGITQSPKYLFRKEGQNVTLSCEQNLNHDAMYWYRQDPGQGLRLIYYSQIVNDFQKGDIAEGYSVSREKKESFPLTVTSAQKNPTAFYLCASRAGELFFGEGSRLTVL.

Ten or more counts support this clonotype. The chain has TRBV4-1 and TRBJ2-1; D remains ambiguous. V shed 0 bases and J shed 7 bases, with 13 bases lying between them. CDR3 length: 15 amino acids. Germline V gives CDR1 MGHRA, CDR2 YSYEKL. The CDR3 loop is CASSQDPSLGNEQFF. The CDR3 DNA sequence: TGCGCCAGCAGCCAAGATCCCTCTTTGGGGAATGAGCAGTTCTTC.

V and J are TRBV7-9 and TRBJ2-5; 13 nucleotides match TRBD2. Germline V lookup: CDR1 SEHNR, CDR2 FQNEAQ (reference sequence). Trimming cost V 4 bases and J 5 bases; bases outside gene matches: 10. This CDR3 comprises 17 residues. The CDR3 DNA reads as TGTGCCAGCAGCTCGAGGACTAGCGGGGGCATGGGGGAGACCCAGTACTTC. Translated: CASSSRTSGGMGETQYF.

The chain recombines TRBV3-1 with TRBJ1-5; D remains unclear. CDR3 length: 14 amino acids. CDR1 and CDR2 from the germline V gene are LGHDT and YNNKEL (reference sequence). V lost 0 bases, J lost 4 bases, and 7 bases lay in between. The CDR3 protein is CASSQEYGNQPQHF. In DNA, the CDR3 is TGTGCCAGCAGCCAAGAGTATGGAAATCAGCCCCAGCATTTT.

This clonotype was counted between two and nine times. J is TRBJ1-2 and V is TRBV7-2; TRBD1 matches at 9 bases. V was clipped by 6 bases and J by 4 bases; unmatched bases: 9. Germline V gives CDR1 SGHTA, CDR2 FQGNSA. The CDR3 has 15 residues. This chain's CDR3 is CASSIDRGIVYGYTF. For the CDR3, the DNA is TGTGCCAGCAGTATAGACAGGGGGATCGTCTATGGCTACACCTTC.

The chain combines TRBV6-2 or TRBV6-3 with TRBJ1-4; D is unclear. This CDR3 has 14 residues. The V and J ends lost 6 bases and 6 bases respectively, with 14 bases between them. Germline V CDR1 and CDR2: MNHEY, SVGEGT. The CDR3 DNA is TGTGCCAGCAGAACTGCTACGCGGGATGAAAAACTGTTTTTT. This translates into CASRTATRDEKLFF.

V gene TRBV6-5 combines with J gene TRBJ2-3; D may be TRBD2 (6 bases). Trimming shortened V by 5 bases and J by 5 bases, and 14 bases separated the two germline ends. The CDR3 extends over 14 amino acids. Germline V gene lookup returns CDR1 MNHEY and CDR2 SVGAGI. The CDR3 protein is CASSRRLGIDTQYF. The CDR3 region has the DNA TGTGCCAGCAGTAGACGACTAGGGATAGATACGCAGTATTTT.

The V call is TRBV4-3, the J call TRBJ2-3; D gene ambiguous. This CDR3 contains 15 residues. Germline-derived CDR1 and CDR2 are LGHNA and YSLEER. Deletions cut 4 bases from V and 1 base from J, with 12 bases between. CDR3 bases: TGCGCCAGCAGCCCCCATCTGGCCCGCACAGATACGCAGTATTTT. This gives the protein CASSPHLARTDTQYF.

This clonotype was found a few times. The CDR3 DNA follows: TGTGCCTGGGGTAACCCGCAGGAGGCAGATACGCAGTATTTT. This gives the protein CAWGNPQEADTQYF. V and J are TRBV30 and TRBJ2-3, with a weak D call TRBD2 (5 bases). V was pared by 5 bases and J by 4 bases, with 16 bases between. The germline V gene has CDR1 GTSNPN and CDR2 SVGIG (reference sequence). The CDR3 length is 14 residues.

V usage is TRBV29-1 and J usage is TRBJ2-1; D could derive from TRBD1 or TRBD2 (5 bases each). The CDR3 is 16 amino acids. V dropped 4 bases and J dropped 7 bases, with 23 bases sitting between them. Germline lookup yields CDR1 SQVTM and CDR2 ANQGSEA. CDR3 sequence: CSVGGTGTAFSNEQFF. The CDR3 DNA sequence: TGCAGCGTTGGGGGAACGGGGACGGCATTTTCTAATGAGCAGTTCTTC.

J is TRBJ1-6 and V is TRBV7-9; 10 bases are shared with TRBD1. The CDR3 spans 13 residues. Germline assignment: CDR1 SEHNR and CDR2 FQNEAQ (reference sequence). Trimming removed 11 bases from V and 10 bases from J; junction bases left unmatched: 8. The CDR3 region is CASAGTGDSPLHF. In DNA, the CDR3 is TGTGCCTCTGCCGGGACAGGGGACTCACCCCTCCACTTT.

The rearrangement uses TRBV7-2 and TRBJ2-1, with D perhaps TRBD2 (5 bases). CDR3 length: 15 residues. Germline lookup yields CDR1 SGHTA and CDR2 FQGNSA. The V gene lost 2 bases and the J gene lost 6 bases, with 14 bases spanning the gap. For the CDR3, the DNA is TGTGCCAGCAGCTTACAACGGGGTATGGGCAATGAGCAGTTCTTC. It translates to CASSLQRGMGNEQFF.

V usage is TRBV19 and J usage is TRBJ1-1; no definite D call. The length of the CDR3 is 15 residues. Trimming shortened V by 7 bases and J by 1 base, and 16 bases separated the two germline ends. Germline V lookup: CDR1 LNHDA, CDR2 SQIVND (reference sequence). The CDR3 here is CASTGLWEKNTEAFF. In DNA form, the CDR3 reads TGTGCCAGTACCGGGCTTTGGGAGAAGAACACTGAAGCTTTCTTT.

The V and J genes are TRBV7-3 and TRBJ2-1, with 10 bases matching TRBD2. CDR1 SGHTA and CDR2 FQGTGA come from the germline V gene. V lost 3 bases, J lost 4 bases, and 3 bases stayed unmatched. The CDR3 consists of 15 residues. DNA of the CDR3: TGTGCCAGCAGCTTTTCTAGCGGGGGATACAATGAGCAGTTCTTC. Translating gives CASSFSSGGYNEQFF.

The J gene is TRBJ2-2, the V gene TRBV5-1; 11 nucleotides align to TRBD1. CDR1 is SGHRS, CDR2 YFSETQ, per germline. This CDR3 is 15 amino acids long. V was clipped by 0 bases and J by 11 bases; unmatched bases: 6. CDR3 bases: TGCGCCAGCAGCTTGGTGCCGGACAGGGGGCGAGAGCTGTTTTTT. Protein product: CASSLVPDRGRELFF.

The CDR3 sequence is CSASMGGRQQFF. The CDR3 bases are TGCAGTGCTAGTATGGGGGGCCGGCAGCAGTTCTTC. The chain is built from TRBV20-1 and TRBJ2-1; D possibly matches TRBD1 or TRBD2 (6 bases each). CDR1 is DFQATT and CDR2 is SNEGSKA in the germline V gene (reference sequence). The CDR3 sequence is 12 residues long. Trimming pared 3 bases from V and 11 bases from J, leaving 14 bases between.

This chain uses TRBV2 with TRBJ2-2; 8 bases line up with TRBD1. The CDR3 has 16 amino acids. Germline V gene data show CDR1 as SNHLY and CDR2 as FYNNEI. V was clipped by 6 bases and J by 4 bases; unmatched bases: 10. The chain's CDR3 is CASRDTGQGSTGELFF. The CDR3 bases are TGTGCCAGCAGAGACACTGGACAGGGAAGCACCGGGGAGCTGTTTTTT.

The chain uses TRBV13 and TRBJ2-1; unclear D gene. CDR3 size: 11 residues. Trimming took off 1 base at V and 10 bases at J, with 5 bases between the two ends. CDR1 is PRHDT and CDR2 is FYEKMQ in the germline V gene (reference sequence). The CDR3 DNA follows: TGTGCCAGCAGCTTAGTTGGCGAGCAGTTCTTC. Translated: CASSLVGEQFF.

The chain combines TRBV5-5 with TRBJ1-2, with D tentatively TRBD1 (5 bases). CDR3 length equals 15 residues. Trimming took 6 bases from V and 0 from J, leaving 15 bases between them. From germline, CDR1 is SGHKS and CDR2 YYEKEE (reference sequence). The CDR3 is CASTLLTVSNYGYTF. The CDR3 DNA reads TGTGCCAGCACCTTATTGACAGTCTCTAACTATGGCTACACCTTC.

In its sample, this clonotype was seen a few times. The chain couples TRBV28 to TRBJ1-1; D not certain. V shed 6 bases and J shed 5 bases, with 16 bases lying between them. The CDR3 loop spans 14 amino acids. The germline V gene encodes CDR1 MDHEN and CDR2 SYDVKM. The DNA for the CDR3 is TGTGCCAGCAGCAGCCTAGAGTCGGGGACTGAAGCTTTCTTT. It codes for CASSSLESGTEAFF.

This clonotype was seen a handful of times. V usage is TRBV7-2 and J usage is TRBJ2-2; TRBD1 matches 9 bases. Germline V gene lookup returns CDR1 SGHTA and CDR2 FQGNSA. J lost 7 bases, V lost 5 bases, and 5 bases had no gene match. CDR3 length equals 14 residues. The CDR3 region has the DNA TGTGCCAGCAGCCGGACAGGGGAGATCGGGGAGCTGTTTTTT. It codes for CASSRTGEIGELFF. The full variable domain, rest sourced from reference TRBV7-2 and TRBJ2-2, is GAGVSQSPSNKVTEKGKDVELRCDPISGHTALYWYRQSLGQGLEFLIYFQGNSAPDKSGLPSDRFSAERTGGSVSTLTIQRTQQEDSAVYLCASSRTGEIGELFFGEGSRLTVL.

The chain is built from TRBV7-2 and TRBJ2-7; 11 nucleotides line up with TRBD2. With V trimmed by 5 bases and J by 4 bases, 1 base remained unmatched. From germline, CDR1 is SGHTA and CDR2 FQGNSA. CDR3 size: 13 residues. CDR3 sequence (DNA): TGTGCCAGCAGCACTAGCGGGGGTTACGAGCAGTACTTC. Its translation is CASSTSGGYEQYF.

This chain links TRBV9 with TRBJ1-5, with 7 bases fitting TRBD1. The J segment lost 9 bases and the V segment lost 4 bases, leaving 13 bases of the junction unmatched. The CDR3 has 15 amino acids. The germline V gene encodes CDR1 SGDLS and CDR2 YYNGEE. CDR3 sequence (DNA): TGTGCCAGCAGCCCGGTGGCAGGGGGTGAGTGGCCCCAGCATTTT. Protein: CASSPVAGGEWPQHF.

This chain connects TRBV10-1 to TRBJ1-2, with TRBD1 matching 7 bases. Per the germline V gene, CDR1 is WNHNN and CDR2 is SYGVQD (reference sequence). The CDR3 consists of 14 residues. The trim removed 6 bases at V and 6 bases at J, leaving 10 bases unmatched. Here the CDR3 reads CASRNRGKVDGYTF. The CDR3 DNA reads TGCGCCAGCAGGAACAGGGGAAAAGTGGATGGCTACACCTTC.

Only a few counts were recorded for this clonotype. V is TRBV10-3 and J is TRBJ2-7; the D gene is possibly TRBD2 (5 bases). The CDR3 loop spans 15 amino acids. Germline V gene lookup returns CDR1 ENHRY and CDR2 SYGVKD. Between the trimmed V and J ends, which lost 2 bases and 2 bases, there was a span of 13 bases. The CDR3 reads CAISENSGSTYEQYV. The DNA of the CDR3 is TGTGCCATCAGTGAGAATTCGGGATCAACCTACGAGCAGTACGTC.

V usage is TRBV18 and J usage is TRBJ2-3; 8 bases are a match to TRBD2. Germline-derived CDR1 and CDR2 are KGHSH and LQKENI. J gave up 3 bases and V 3 bases, and 8 bases lay outside the gene matches. The CDR3 loop spans 16 amino acids. For the CDR3, the DNA is TGTGCCAGCTCACCCGGCGGGGGGCTAAGGACAGATACGCAGTATTTT. Its protein product is CASSPGGGLRTDTQYF. Using reference TRBV18 and TRBJ2-3 for the parts outside the CDR3, the full variable domain is NAGVMQNPRHLVRRRGQEARLRCSPMKGHSHVYWYRQLPEEGLKFMVYLQKENIIDESGMPKERFSAEFPKEGPSILRIQQVVRGDSAAYFCASSPGGGLRTDTQYFGPGTRLTVL.

This clonotype was observed a handful of times. V usage is TRBV20-1 and J usage is TRBJ2-5, with 9 positions matching TRBD1. The CDR3 loop spans 16 amino acids. The germline V gene has CDR1 DFQATT and CDR2 SNEGSKA (reference sequence). With V trimmed by 5 bases and J by 1 base, 11 bases remained unmatched. CDR3 sequence (DNA): TGCAGTGCTGCGGACACGGGACAGGGCCCCCAAGAGACCCAGTACTTC. Translation: CSAADTGQGPQETQYF.

This clonotype was recorded a few times. J is TRBJ2-5 and V is TRBV7-2; perhaps TRBD2 as D (7 bases). Germline assignment: CDR1 SGHTA and CDR2 FQGNSA. There are 17 residues in the CDR3. Trimming took 5 bases from V and 7 from J, leaving 26 bases between them. The CDR3 nucleotides are TGTGCCAGCAGCCCCGACGGGGGGCACTCCTTCGGTGGGACCCAGTACTTC. This sequence encodes CASSPDGGHSFGGTQYF. Variable domain in full (rest from reference TRBV7-2 and TRBJ2-5): GAGVSQSPSNKVTEKGKDVELRCDPISGHTALYWYRQSLGQGLEFLIYFQGNSAPDKSGLPSDRFSAERTGGSVSTLTIQRTQQEDSAVYLCASSPDGGHSFGGTQYFGPGTRLLVL.